This is a list of T cell receptor beta chains from one sample in a study of blood T cells in healthy people across ages. A single record per CDR3 protein comes from TCRdb applying MiXCR to the 5' RACE reads. The repertoire holds about 640,000 distinct CDR3 sequences, with roughly 53% as singletons. The specimen sequenced was blood. These receptors were taken from a man in his 60s in good health. Each CDR3 is given without its conserved first and last residue.

v_call,cdr3_aa
TRBV3-1,ASSLSQGSADIQY
TRBV5-4,ASSLDPGEEKLF
TRBV7-2,ASSPIPGTRGAF
TRBV20-1,SAYEASGHEQY
TRBV20-1,SASPQGKLF
TRBV2,ASTADRGPQETQY
TRBV10-3,AIGLGQMNTEAF
TRBV20-1,SAKVGGGPNEQF
TRBV9,ASSVDVGQRSEKLF
TRBV6-2/TRBV6-3,ASSIDTYGYT
TRBV10-3,AINRGLGEQY
TRBV20-1,SASGSAVRGTAGSPLH
TRBV6-5,ATRGPVNTEAF
TRBV20-1,SARSRTNYGYT
TRBV18,ASHPPGTQETQY
TRBV20-1,SARDFRRGNEQF
TRBV7-9,ASSLEQGIYEQY
TRBV25-1,ASSRGEF
TRBV4-1,ASSQGGQGTYEQY
TRBV12-3/TRBV12-4,ASSLRGGGGYT
TRBV20-1,SAPSPVTEAF
TRBV29-1,SVLLDNGYNEQF
TRBV5-1,ASSYTGARTGELF
TRBV15,ATSRPGQLNPQGGELF
TRBV20-1,SATTSGGMLETQY
TRBV18,ASSPPGRPNRSPLH
TRBV5-6,ASSLGRRGQY
TRBV7-9,ASSYGLAGLQETQY
TRBV20-1,SAKAPISTDTQY